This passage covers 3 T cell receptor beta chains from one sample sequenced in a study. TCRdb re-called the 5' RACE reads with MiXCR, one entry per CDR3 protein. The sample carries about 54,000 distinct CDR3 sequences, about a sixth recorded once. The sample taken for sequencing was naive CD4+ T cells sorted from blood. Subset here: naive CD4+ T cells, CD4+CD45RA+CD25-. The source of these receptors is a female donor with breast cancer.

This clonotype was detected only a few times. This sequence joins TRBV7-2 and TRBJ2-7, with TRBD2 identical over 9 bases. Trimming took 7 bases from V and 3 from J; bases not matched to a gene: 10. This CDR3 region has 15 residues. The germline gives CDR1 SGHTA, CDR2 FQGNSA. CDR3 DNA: TGTGCCAGCAAACGTCGGGCTAGCGGGGACTACGAGCAGTACTTC. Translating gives CASKRRASGDYEQYF.

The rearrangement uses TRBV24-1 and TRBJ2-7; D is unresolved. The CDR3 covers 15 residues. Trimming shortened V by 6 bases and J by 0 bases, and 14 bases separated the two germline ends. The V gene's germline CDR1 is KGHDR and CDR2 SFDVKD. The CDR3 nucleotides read TGTGCCACCAGTACGACAAAAGGGAACTCCTACGAGCAGTACTTC. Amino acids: CATSTTKGNSYEQYF.

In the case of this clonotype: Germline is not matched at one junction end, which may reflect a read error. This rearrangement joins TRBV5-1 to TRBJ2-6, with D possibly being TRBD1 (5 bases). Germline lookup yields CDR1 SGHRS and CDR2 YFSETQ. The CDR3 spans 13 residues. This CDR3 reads CASRSSGADVLTF. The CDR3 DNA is TGCGCCAGCAGGAGCTCTGGGGCCGACGTCCTGACTTTC.